A single sample gave rise to the 31 T cell receptor beta chains below, sequenced in a study of vaccination effects on CD4 cells after COVID-19. Using immunoSEQ multiplex PCR, the repertoire was profiled, and TCRdb retains in-frame clones only, with some absent. The sample lists more than 60,000 clones, about 72% occurring once. These receptors are not linked to any known antigen. With more than 9 days of culture completed, CD4+ T cells were isolated. Sequenced material: CD4+ T cells from PBMCs cultured without peptide, taken before COVID-19 vaccination. These receptor sequences come from a human donor who had a prior SARS-CoV-2 infection.

The chain uses TRBV3-1 (or the pseudogene TRBV3-2) and TRBJ2-7; D remains unclear. Germline CDR1 reads LGHDT; CDR2 reads YNNKEL (reference sequence). Trimming stripped 1 base from V and 2 bases from J, with 9 bases between. The CDR3 has 14 residues. CDR3 sequence (DNA): TGTGCCAGCAGCCAAGTACAGACCACCTACGAGCAGTACTTC. Translating it yields CASSQVQTTYEQYF.

In its sample, this clone was seen once. The genes are TRBV9 and TRBJ2-1; D is perhaps TRBD2 (7 bases). V gave up 4 bases and J gave up 8 bases, with 19 bases separating them. The germline V gene has CDR1 SGDLS and CDR2 YYNGEE. This CDR3 has 15 residues. The CDR3 DNA sequence: TGTGCCAGCAGCCCACCACGGGGGGCTCGGGATGAGCAGTTCTTC. It codes for CASSPPRGARDEQFF.

This chain links TRBV5-1 with TRBJ1-2; TRBD1 is a possible D gene (6 bases). CDR3 length: 14 residues. Germline V gene lookup returns CDR1 SGHRS and CDR2 YFSETQ. V was clipped by 4 bases and J by 8 bases, with 18 bases between them. The CDR3 sequence is CASSPEGQGKGYTF. CDR3 nucleotides: TGCGCCAGCAGCCCGGAGGGGCAGGGGAAAGGCTACACCTTC.

This clone was seen only once. The chain joins TRBV6-5 to TRBJ1-2; the D is unclear. The CDR3 is made up of 13 amino acids. Per germline, CDR1 MNHEY and CDR2 SVGAGI. V gave up 6 bases and J gave up 5 bases, with 13 bases separating them. Here the CDR3 reads CASSAPRRYGYTF. CDR3 nucleotides: TGTGCCAGCAGCGCCCCCCGGAGATATGGCTACACCTTC.

The chain joins TRBV15 to TRBJ1-6; D unclear. Germline V CDR1 and CDR2: LNHNV, YYDKDF (reference sequence). The CDR3 sequence is 12 residues long. Deletions cut 1 base from V and 10 bases from J, with 5 bases between. The CDR3 loop is CATSRGPSPLHF. Written as DNA, the CDR3 is TGTGCCACCAGCAGAGGTCCGTCACCCCTCCACTTT.

This sequence joins TRBV9 and TRBJ2-2, with D perhaps TRBD2 (5 bases). This CDR3 is 14 amino acids long. Germline CDR1 and CDR2: SGDLS and YYNGEE. V was cut by 0 bases and J by 8 bases, with 11 bases left in between. In DNA, the CDR3 is TGTGCCAGCAGCGTAGGGGAGCCGTTGGGGGAGCTGTTTTTT. Its protein product is CASSVGEPLGELFF. The whole variable domain, remainder taken from reference TRBV9 and TRBJ2-2, is DSGVTQTPKHLITATGQRVTLRCSPRSGDLSVYWYQQSLDQGLQFLIQYYNGEERAKGNILERFSAQQFPDLHSELNLSSLELGDSALYFCASSVGEPLGELFFGEGSRLTVL.

This chain links TRBV10-3 with TRBJ1-2; tentatively, D is TRBD1 (5 bases). Germline CDR1 is ENHRY and CDR2 is SYGVKD. CDR3 size: 13 residues. Trimming removed 5 bases from V and 1 base from J, with 8 bases in between. The CDR3 protein is CAISQDSNYGYTF. The CDR3 coding sequence is TGTGCCATCAGTCAAGACAGTAACTATGGCTACACCTTC.

The chain employs TRBV5-1 and TRBJ1-2; no clear D. Germline CDR1 SGHRS, CDR2 YFSETQ. V dropped 1 base and J dropped 0 bases, with 7 bases sitting between them. This CDR3 has 14 amino acids. Written as DNA, the CDR3 is TGCGCCAGCAGCTTGAGTTCAGCTAACTATGGCTACACCTTC. Protein product: CASSLSSANYGYTF.

The count of this clone is one. CDR3 bases: TGCAGCGTTGTACGGGGGGCTACAGATACGCAGTATTTT. It encodes CSVVRGATDTQYF. The V and J genes are TRBV29-1 and TRBJ2-3; D possibly corresponds to TRBD2 (7 bases). The CDR3 has 13 residues. The germline V and J ends were trimmed by 4 bases and 3 bases, with 11 bases remaining between them. Germline V gives CDR1 SQVTM, CDR2 ANQGSEA.

The chain combines TRBV7-3 with TRBJ2-1; D possibly uses TRBD1 or TRBD2 (6 bases each). Germline CDR1 reads SGHTA; CDR2 reads FQGTGA. Trimming removed 5 bases from V and 0 bases from J, with 17 bases in between. The CDR3 is made up of 17 amino acids. The DNA for the CDR3 is TGTGCCAGCAGCAGAAAGGGGGGAACCAGCTCCTACAATGAGCAGTTCTTC. This translates into CASSRKGGTSSYNEQFF.

The J gene is TRBJ1-2, the V gene TRBV5-6; D not certain. The CDR3 sequence is 13 residues long. Per the germline V gene, CDR1 is SGHDT and CDR2 is YYEEEE. Between the trimmed V and J ends, which lost 0 bases and 6 bases, there was a span of 9 bases. The CDR3 is CASSLVWQNGYTF. CDR3 bases: TGTGCCAGCAGCTTGGTGTGGCAGAATGGCTACACCTTC.

A few counts support this clone. The chain uses TRBV7-2 and TRBJ2-3; TRBD2 is a possible D gene (5 bases). V was clipped by 1 base and J by 8 bases, with 13 bases between them. The CDR3 has 14 amino acids. Germline V gene lookup returns CDR1 SGHTA and CDR2 FQGNSA. CDR3 protein: CASSLGSVGVTQYF. For the CDR3, the DNA is TGTGCCAGCAGCTTAGGGTCGGTCGGGGTTACGCAGTATTTT.

This clone was seen only once. The chain links TRBV18 to TRBJ1-3; TRBD1 matches at 7 bases. The CDR3 is made up of 17 amino acids. V gave up 3 bases and J gave up 3 bases; unmatched junction bases: 11. The germline V gene has CDR1 KGHSH and CDR2 LQKENI. The CDR3 loop is CASSPPGQLLVGNTIYF. CDR3 in DNA: TGTGCCAGCTCACCGCCGGGACAGTTGCTTGTTGGAAACACCATATATTTT.

This sequence joins TRBV3-1 (or the pseudogene TRBV3-2) and TRBJ2-3; D might be TRBD1 (6 bases). V was clipped by 4 bases and J by 2 bases, with 13 bases between them. This CDR3 is built from 15 residues. Germline-derived CDR1 and CDR2 are LGHDT and YNNKEL (reference sequence). CDR3 in DNA: TGTGCCAGCAGCCCACACCGGGACAACACAGATACGCAGTATTTT. Protein sequence: CASSPHRDNTDTQYF.

The rearrangement links TRBV6-6 to TRBJ1-2, with D possibly TRBD1 on 5 matching bases. This CDR3 is built from 14 residues. Germline-derived CDR1 and CDR2 are MNHNY and SVGAGI (reference sequence). Trimming left V 4 bases short and J 2 bases short, with 11 bases between. In DNA, the CDR3 is TGTGCCAGCAGTTCGTTGTGGGGGAACTATGGCTACACCTTC. Protein sequence: CASSSLWGNYGYTF.

CDR3 residues: CASSHTGISSISGEKLFF. The DNA of the CDR3 is TGCGCCAGCAGCCATACCGGGATCAGTTCAATATCGGGTGAAAAACTGTTTTTT. This chain joins TRBV5-1 and TRBJ1-4; D gene uncertain. V lost 4 bases to trimming and J lost 7 bases, with 26 bases between them. The CDR3 runs to 18 residues. The germline V gene has CDR1 SGHRS and CDR2 YFSETQ.

The chain carries TRBV4-2 and TRBJ2-1; 10 nucleotides match TRBD2. Unmatched junction bases numbered 9, after V lost 1 base and J lost 0 bases. Germline V gives CDR1 LGHNA, CDR2 YNFKEQ. The length of the CDR3 is 19 residues. CDR3 DNA sequence: TGTGCCAGCAGCCAAGGGGGTAGCGGGGGGTCTAGCTCCTACAATGAGCAGTTCTTC. It specifies CASSQGGSGGSSSYNEQFF.

This clone was picked up a small number of times. This chain joins TRBV7-3 and TRBJ2-2, with D unresolved. V lost 1 base to trimming and J lost 5 bases, with 14 bases between them. The CDR3 is 16 residues long. In germline, CDR1 is SGHTA, CDR2 FQGTGA. CDR3 coding DNA: TGTGCCAGCAGCTTAAGTGGTGGCTATTCTACCGGGGAGCTGTTTTTT. It translates to CASSLSGGYSTGELFF.

V gene TRBV12-3 or TRBV12-4 combines with J gene TRBJ1-5; no reliable D call. This CDR3 comprises 12 residues. The V end was cut by 2 bases, the J end by 7 bases, with 6 bases between. The CDR3 DNA is TGTGCCAGCAGTTTAAATCTGCAGCCCCAGCATTTT. Encoded protein: CASSLNLQPQHF.

This chain joins TRBV28 and TRBJ2-1, with TRBD2 identical over 9 bases. The CDR3 extends over 15 amino acids. Germline V gene lookup returns CDR1 MDHEN and CDR2 SYDVKM. J gave up 6 bases and V 1 base, and 4 bases lay outside the gene matches. Here the CDR3 DNA reads TGTGCCAGCAGTTTATTGGCGGGAGGGCCCAATGAGCAGTTCTTC. As protein: CASSLLAGGPNEQFF.

This clone was seen a handful of times. CDR3 region: CASSIWGGDTEAFF. The CDR3 coding sequence is TGTGCCAGTAGTATCTGGGGAGGGGACACTGAAGCTTTCTTT. The V call is TRBV19, the J call TRBJ1-1, with D possibly being TRBD1 (5 bases). CDR3 length: 14 amino acids. Germline CDR1 reads LNHDA; CDR2 reads SQIVND (reference sequence). The ends were cut back, 3 bases at V and 3 bases at J, with 11 bases in the middle.

This chain connects TRBV3-1 (or the pseudogene TRBV3-2) to TRBJ2-3; TRBD2 aligns across 10 bases. The germline gives CDR1 LGHDT, CDR2 YNNKEL (reference sequence). Trimming at V came to 0 bases and at J to 6 bases, leaving 6 bases not matched to a gene. The CDR3 consists of 16 residues. The CDR3 here is CASSQEERGGQDTQYF. The CDR3 nucleotides are TGTGCCAGCAGCCAAGAGGAGCGGGGGGGCCAGGATACGCAGTATTTT.

The CDR3 DNA reads as TGTGCCAGCTCACCATTAGCACTCCACGAGCAGTACTTC. This encodes CASSPLALHEQYF. The V gene is TRBV18, the J gene TRBJ2-7, with D unclear. Trimming pared 2 bases from V and 5 bases from J, leaving 10 bases between. This CDR3 contains 13 residues. CDR1 is KGHSH, CDR2 LQKENI, per germline.

The V gene is TRBV7-2, the J gene TRBJ1-2; D is uncertain. CDR3 size: 15 residues. Trimming took off 1 base at V and 5 bases at J, with 14 bases between the two ends. In germline, CDR1 is SGHTA, CDR2 FQGNSA. This chain's CDR3 is CASSLGRSWRYGYTF. The CDR3 DNA is TGTGCCAGCAGCTTAGGAAGGTCGTGGCGATATGGCTACACCTTC.

This chain links TRBV3-1 (or the pseudogene TRBV3-2) with TRBJ1-2; 8 nucleotides agree with TRBD1. V lost 3 bases to trimming and J lost 4 bases; unmatched junction nucleotides: 7. CDR3 length equals 15 residues. The germline CDR1 and CDR2 sequences are LGHDT and YNNKEL (reference sequence). The CDR3 bases are TGTGCCAGCAGCCATCAGGGGGCTTTGGGCTATGGCTACACCTTC. Amino acids: CASSHQGALGYGYTF.

This clone was seen more than once but under ten times. The J gene is TRBJ1-1, the V gene TRBV18; the D gene is possibly TRBD1 (5 bases). This CDR3 comprises 16 residues. V lost 0 bases and J 1 base, leaving 12 bases between the germline ends. Per the germline V gene, CDR1 is KGHSH and CDR2 is LQKENI. The CDR3 nucleotides are TGTGCCAGCTCACCACCTGGACGGGACCAGAACACTGAAGCTTTCTTT. Translated: CASSPPGRDQNTEAFF.

The gene calls are TRBV4-2 and TRBJ2-7; 10 bases align to TRBD2. Germline loops: CDR1 LGHNA, CDR2 YNFKEQ. The CDR3 has 15 amino acids. The trim removed 1 base at V and 5 bases at J, leaving 5 bases unmatched. The CDR3 loop reads CASSQGAGGLDEQYF. DNA of the CDR3: TGTGCCAGCAGCCAAGGAGCGGGAGGGCTCGACGAGCAGTACTTC.

The V and J genes are TRBV19 and TRBJ1-1; the D is unclear. From germline, CDR1 is LNHDA and CDR2 SQIVND (reference sequence). The germline V and J ends were trimmed by 6 bases and 2 bases, with 13 bases remaining between them. The length of the CDR3 is 14 residues. CDR3 DNA sequence: TGTGCCAGTAGATACATGAGCTCAAACACTGAAGCTTTCTTT. Translating gives CASRYMSSNTEAFF.

This clone was counted only a few times. The rearrangement uses TRBV29-1 and TRBJ2-5; D is tentatively TRBD1 or TRBD2 (6 bases each). The V end was cut by 2 bases, the J end by 5 bases, with 12 bases between. CDR1 is SQVTM and CDR2 is ANQGSEA in the germline V gene. There are 13 residues in the CDR3. CDR3 amino acids: CSVERGAGETQYF. DNA of the CDR3: TGCAGCGTTGAAAGGGGGGCCGGGGAGACCCAGTACTTC.

The V gene is TRBV2, the J gene TRBJ2-3; D may be TRBD1 (6 bases). There are 13 residues in the CDR3. V lost 8 bases and J 2 bases, leaving 11 bases between the germline ends. The germline gives CDR1 SNHLY, CDR2 FYNNEI. The CDR3 DNA is TGTGCCAGCGGGGGCCCTTTCACAGATACGCAGTATTTT. Its translation: CASGGPFTDTQYF.

This clone has a handful of counts. The chain links TRBV7-8 to TRBJ2-5, with D hard to call. The CDR3 runs 13 residues. V lost 5 bases and J 3 bases, leaving 10 bases between the germline ends. The germline V gene has CDR1 SGHVS and CDR2 FQNEAQ. The CDR3 spells CASSNSPEETQYF. CDR3 DNA: TGTGCCAGCAGCAATTCCCCCGAAGAGACCCAGTACTTC.